What follows are 8 T cell receptor beta chains derived from one specimen sequenced in a study of OX40 agonist ivuxolimab in advanced cancers. Only in-frame clones appear in the TCRdb table, and some are missing; sequencing was by immunoSEQ multiplex PCR. The data contain 95,000 to 150,000 clones, 90% to 95% of them singletons. The sample in question was CD4+ or CD8+ T cells sorted from blood, obtained in a trial of the OX40 agonist ivuxolimab. These receptor sequences come from an adult with an advanced solid tumor such as melanoma, head and neck, liver or kidney cancer.

The chain employs TRBV5-8 and TRBJ2-3, with 7 positions matching TRBD2. The junction had 10 bases not matched to a gene; V was cut back by 6 bases and J by 0 bases. The CDR3 runs to 16 residues. Looked up from germline, CDR1 is SGHTS and CDR2 is YDEGEE. This CDR3 reads CASNQPPGGSTDTQYF. The DNA of the CDR3 is TGTGCCAGCAACCAACCGCCGGGGGGAAGCACAGATACGCAGTATTTT.

This chain links TRBV19 with TRBJ2-7; D possibly matches TRBD1 or TRBD2 (6 bases each). The CDR3 is made up of 15 amino acids. The V end lost 5 bases, the J end lost 3 bases, and 17 bases lay between the germline ends. The V gene's germline CDR1 is LNHDA and CDR2 SQIVND (reference sequence). The CDR3 region has the DNA TGTGCCAGTAGTCCGGGACAAGGGGGGATCTACGAGCAGTACTTC. Residues: CASSPGQGGIYEQYF. Complete variable domain (other parts from reference TRBV19 and TRBJ2-7): DGGITQSPKYLFRKEGQNVTLSCEQNLNHDAMYWYRQDPGQGLRLIYYSQIVNDFQKGDIAEGYSVSREKKESFPLTVTSAQKNPTAFYLCASSPGQGGIYEQYFGPGTRLTVT.

V usage is TRBV7-2 and J usage is TRBJ2-3, with D perhaps TRBD2 (6 bases). In germline, CDR1 is SGHTA, CDR2 FQGNSA. The ends were cut back, 2 bases at V and 5 bases at J, with 14 bases in the middle. This CDR3 spans 15 amino acids. The DNA for the CDR3 is TGTGCCAGCAGCTTAACGGCGGGATCGGTAGATACGCAGTATTTT. This codes for CASSLTAGSVDTQYF.

J is TRBJ1-2 and V is TRBV28; 8 bases line up with TRBD1. Germline trimming cut 6 bases from V and 0 bases from J; bases unmatched to any gene: 3. The CDR3 runs 14 residues. The germline gives CDR1 MDHEN, CDR2 SYDVKM. The CDR3 is CASSRDRSNYGYTF. The DNA for the CDR3 is TGTGCCAGCAGCAGGGACAGGTCTAACTATGGCTACACCTTC.

The genes are TRBV10-3 and TRBJ1-5; unclear D gene. V was pared by 6 bases and J by 0 bases, with 6 bases between. Germline loops: CDR1 ENHRY, CDR2 SYGVKD. The CDR3 has 13 residues. CDR3 residues: CAISQNSNQPQHF. The DNA of the CDR3 is TGTGCCATCAGCCAAAATAGCAATCAGCCCCAGCATTTT.

The chain combines TRBV28 with TRBJ2-7, with 11 bases aligning to TRBD2. The junction had 6 bases not matched to a gene; V was cut back by 5 bases and J by 0 bases. This CDR3 is 16 amino acids long. Germline V lookup: CDR1 MDHEN, CDR2 SYDVKM. Here the CDR3 DNA reads TGTGCCAGCAGTATGACTAGCGGGGAACTCTCCTACGAGCAGTACTTC. Translated, it gives CASSMTSGELSYEQYF.

In its sample, this clone was seen once. The chain carries TRBV11-2 and TRBJ2-7; D remains unclear. Germline V gives CDR1 SGHAT, CDR2 FQNNGV. The CDR3 spans 15 residues. V was clipped by 1 base and J by 1 base, with 11 bases between them. This CDR3 reads CASSLGISGSYEQYF. In DNA, the CDR3 is TGTGCCAGCAGCTTAGGGATCTCTGGGTCCTACGAGCAGTACTTC.

V usage is TRBV28 and J usage is TRBJ1-6; D is unclear. Germline V gene data show CDR1 as MDHEN and CDR2 as SYDVKM. There are 17 residues in the CDR3. Trimming pared 1 base from V and 6 bases from J, leaving 16 bases between. CDR3 protein: CASSLFVTFKGNSPLHF. CDR3 DNA sequence: TGTGCCAGCAGTTTATTTGTCACTTTTAAGGGTAATTCACCCCTCCACTTT.